This T cell receptor beta chain was observed in a study of T cells after yellow fever vaccination. General study findings and limits: Clonotypes appearing in both CD4 and CD8 compartments existed, and their share was small.

TCRdb processed the 5' RACE reads anew with MiXCR; each CDR3 protein has one entry. Of hundreds of thousands of distinct CDR3 sequences in the sample, 8% to 9.5% were seen once. V shed 0 bases and J shed 3 bases, with 3 bases lying between them. CDR1 SGHRS and CDR2 YFSETQ come from the germline V gene. The CDR3 loop spans 12 amino acids. As for this clonotype: The antigen is undetermined.

The rearrangement joins TRBV5-1 to TRBJ2-5; no firm D call. The TCR sequence derives from a man aged 18 to 35 who received the YFV17D yellow fever vaccine. This specimen consisted of PBMCs, obtained around 45 days after the first yellow fever vaccination. The CDR3 loop is CASSLGKETQYF. The CDR3 DNA follows: TGCGCCAGCAGCTTGGGGAAAGAGACCCAGTACTTC.